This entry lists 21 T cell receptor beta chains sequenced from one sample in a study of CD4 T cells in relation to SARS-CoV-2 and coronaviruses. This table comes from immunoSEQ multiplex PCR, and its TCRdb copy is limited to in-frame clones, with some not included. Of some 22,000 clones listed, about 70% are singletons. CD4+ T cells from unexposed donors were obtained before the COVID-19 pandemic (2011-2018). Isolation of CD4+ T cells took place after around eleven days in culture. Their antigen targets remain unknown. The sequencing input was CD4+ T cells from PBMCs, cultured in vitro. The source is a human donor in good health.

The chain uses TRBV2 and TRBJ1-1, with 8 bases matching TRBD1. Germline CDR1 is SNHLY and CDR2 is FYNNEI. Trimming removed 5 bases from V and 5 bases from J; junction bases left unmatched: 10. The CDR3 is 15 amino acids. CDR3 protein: CASSKGQGGNTEAFF. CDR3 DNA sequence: TGTGCCAGCAGTAAAGGACAGGGCGGAAATACTGAAGCTTTCTTT.

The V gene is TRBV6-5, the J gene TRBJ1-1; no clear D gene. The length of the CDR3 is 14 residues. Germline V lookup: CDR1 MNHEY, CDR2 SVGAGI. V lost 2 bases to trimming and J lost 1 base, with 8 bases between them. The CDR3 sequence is CASSYGEPNTEAFF. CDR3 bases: TGTGCCAGCAGTTACGGCGAACCGAACACTGAAGCTTTCTTT.

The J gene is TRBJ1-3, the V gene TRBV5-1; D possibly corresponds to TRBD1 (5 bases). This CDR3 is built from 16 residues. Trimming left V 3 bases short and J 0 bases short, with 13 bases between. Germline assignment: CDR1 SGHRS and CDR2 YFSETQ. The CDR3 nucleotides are TGCGCCAGCAGCTGGGAGGGGCACTCCTCTGGAAACACCATATATTTT. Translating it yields CASSWEGHSSGNTIYF.

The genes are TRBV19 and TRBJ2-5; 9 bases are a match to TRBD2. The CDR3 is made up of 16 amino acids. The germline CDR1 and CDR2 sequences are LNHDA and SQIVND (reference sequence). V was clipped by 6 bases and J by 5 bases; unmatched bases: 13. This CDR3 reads CASRQLTSGGGETQYF. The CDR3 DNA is TGTGCCAGTAGGCAATTGACTAGCGGAGGGGGGGAGACCCAGTACTTC.

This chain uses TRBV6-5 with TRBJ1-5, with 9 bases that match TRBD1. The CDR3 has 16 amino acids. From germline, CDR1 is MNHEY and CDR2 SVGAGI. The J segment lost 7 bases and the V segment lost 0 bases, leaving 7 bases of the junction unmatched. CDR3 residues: CASSYSGTGLGQPQHF. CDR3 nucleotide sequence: TGTGCCAGCAGTTACTCAGGGACAGGGCTAGGCCAGCCCCAGCATTTT.

The CDR3 DNA reads as TGTGCCAGCAGCTTAGGGGCTAGCGGGGGGCAGCAAGAGACCCAGTACTTC. Translating gives CASSLGASGGQQETQYF. The chain employs TRBV11-3 and TRBJ2-5; 11 bases line up with TRBD2. The CDR3 is 17 amino acids. J gave up 2 bases and V 1 base, and 6 bases lay outside the gene matches. Per germline, CDR1 SGHNT and CDR2 YENEEA.

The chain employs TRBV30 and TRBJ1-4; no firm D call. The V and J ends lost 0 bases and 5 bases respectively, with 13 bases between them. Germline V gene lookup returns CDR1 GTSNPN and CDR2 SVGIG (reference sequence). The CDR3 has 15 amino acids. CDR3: CAWSVMAGSNEKLFF. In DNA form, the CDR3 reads TGTGCCTGGAGTGTAATGGCAGGCTCCAATGAAAAACTGTTTTTT.

The CDR3 is CASSQASGGNTGELFF. The CDR3 region has the DNA TGTGCCAGCAGCCAAGCTAGCGGGGGTAACACCGGGGAGCTGTTTTTT. The chain recombines TRBV3-1 (or the pseudogene TRBV3-2) with TRBJ2-2; TRBD2 agrees at 10 bases. V trimming: 1 base; J trimming: 2 bases; junction bases outside the gene matches: 1. Germline CDR1 LGHDT, CDR2 YNNKEL (reference sequence). The CDR3 is made up of 16 amino acids.

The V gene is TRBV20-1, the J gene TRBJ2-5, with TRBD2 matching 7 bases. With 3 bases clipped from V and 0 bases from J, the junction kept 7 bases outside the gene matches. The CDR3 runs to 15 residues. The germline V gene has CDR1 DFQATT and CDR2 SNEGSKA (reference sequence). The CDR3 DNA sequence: TGCAGTGCTAGTATTGGCGGGAGAAACCAAGAGACCCAGTACTTC. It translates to CSASIGGRNQETQYF.

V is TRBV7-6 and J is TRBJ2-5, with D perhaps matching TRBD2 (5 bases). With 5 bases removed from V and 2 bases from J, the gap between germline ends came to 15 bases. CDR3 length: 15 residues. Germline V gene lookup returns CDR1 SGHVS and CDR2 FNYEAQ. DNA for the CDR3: TGTGCCAGCAGCCCATTGCGGGTGGGACAAGAGACCCAGTACTTC. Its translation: CASSPLRVGQETQYF.

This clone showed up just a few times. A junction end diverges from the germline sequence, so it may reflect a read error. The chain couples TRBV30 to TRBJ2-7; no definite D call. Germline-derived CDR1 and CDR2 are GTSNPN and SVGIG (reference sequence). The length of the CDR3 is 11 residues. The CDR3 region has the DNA TGTGCCTGGAGTGTAGGGAAGGGATTATCCTTC. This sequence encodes CAWSVGKGLSF. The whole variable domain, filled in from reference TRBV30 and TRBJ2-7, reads SQTIHQWPATLVQPVGSPLSLECTVEGTSNPNLYWYRQAAGRGLQLLFYSVGIGQISSEVPQNLSASRPQDRQFILSSKKLLLSDSGFYLCAWSVGKGLSFGPGTRLTVT.

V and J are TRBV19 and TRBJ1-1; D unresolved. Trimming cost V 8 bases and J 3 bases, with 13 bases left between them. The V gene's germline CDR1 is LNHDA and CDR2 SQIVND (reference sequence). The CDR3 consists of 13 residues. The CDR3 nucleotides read TGTGCCAGTTCATCAGGTCGACACACTGAAGCTTTCTTT. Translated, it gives CASSSGRHTEAFF.

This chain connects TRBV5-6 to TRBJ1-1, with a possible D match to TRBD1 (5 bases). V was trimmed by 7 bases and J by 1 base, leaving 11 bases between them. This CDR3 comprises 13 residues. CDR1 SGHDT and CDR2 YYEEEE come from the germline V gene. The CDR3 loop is CASGGGGNTEAFF. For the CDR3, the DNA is TGTGCCAGCGGTGGGGGAGGGAACACTGAAGCTTTCTTT.

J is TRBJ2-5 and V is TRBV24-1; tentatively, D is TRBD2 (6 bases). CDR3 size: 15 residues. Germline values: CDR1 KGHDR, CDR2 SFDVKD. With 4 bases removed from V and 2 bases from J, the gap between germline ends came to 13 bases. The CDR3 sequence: CATSESGGTQETQYF. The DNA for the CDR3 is TGTGCCACCAGTGAGTCTGGGGGGACTCAAGAGACCCAGTACTTC.

CDR3 sequence reads: CASSQDQNSYNSPLHF. CDR3 bases: TGCGCCAGCAGCCAAGATCAGAACTCCTATAATTCACCCCTCCACTTT. The rearrangement links TRBV4-1 to TRBJ1-6; D is unresolved. Trimming left V 0 bases short and J 0 bases short, with 6 bases between. This CDR3 has 16 amino acids. CDR1 and CDR2 (germline): MGHRA, YSYEKL.

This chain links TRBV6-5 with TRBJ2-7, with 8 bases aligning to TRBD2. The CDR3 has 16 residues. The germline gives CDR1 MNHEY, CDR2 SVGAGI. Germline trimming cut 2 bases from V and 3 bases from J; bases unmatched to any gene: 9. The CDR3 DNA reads TGTGCCAGCAGTTACGCCTACCTCGGGACTAGCTACGAGCAGTACTTC. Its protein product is CASSYAYLGTSYEQYF.

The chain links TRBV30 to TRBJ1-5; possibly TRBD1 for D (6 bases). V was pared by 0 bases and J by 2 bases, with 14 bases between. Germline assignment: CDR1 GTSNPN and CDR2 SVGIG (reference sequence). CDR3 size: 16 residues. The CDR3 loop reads CAWSVPGAEGNQPQHF. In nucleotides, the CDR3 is TGTGCCTGGAGTGTACCGGGGGCGGAGGGCAATCAGCCCCAGCATTTT.

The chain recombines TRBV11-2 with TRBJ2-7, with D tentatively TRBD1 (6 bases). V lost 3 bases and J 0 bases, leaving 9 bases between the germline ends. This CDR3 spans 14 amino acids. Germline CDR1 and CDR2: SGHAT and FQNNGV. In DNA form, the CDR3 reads TGTGCCAGCAGCTTGGACAGCCACTCCTACGAGCAGTACTTC. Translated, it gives CASSLDSHSYEQYF.

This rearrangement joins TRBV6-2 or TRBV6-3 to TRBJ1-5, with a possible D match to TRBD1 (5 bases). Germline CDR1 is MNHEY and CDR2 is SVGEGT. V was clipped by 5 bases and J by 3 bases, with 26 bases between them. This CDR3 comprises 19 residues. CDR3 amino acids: CASSNPGHAGSLANQPQHF. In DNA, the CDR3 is TGTGCCAGCAGTAACCCCGGACATGCCGGGTCTTTAGCCAATCAGCCCCAGCATTTT.

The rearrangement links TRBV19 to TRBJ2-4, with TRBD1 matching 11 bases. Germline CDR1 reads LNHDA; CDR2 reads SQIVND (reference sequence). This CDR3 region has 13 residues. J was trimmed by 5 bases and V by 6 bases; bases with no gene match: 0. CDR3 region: CASRDRGQNIQYF. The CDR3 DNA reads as TGTGCCAGTAGGGACAGGGGGCAAAACATTCAGTACTTC.

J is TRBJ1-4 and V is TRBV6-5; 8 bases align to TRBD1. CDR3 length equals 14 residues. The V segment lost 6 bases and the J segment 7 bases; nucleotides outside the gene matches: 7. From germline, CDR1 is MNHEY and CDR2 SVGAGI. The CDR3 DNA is TGTGCCAGCAGGGAGACAGGGGCTCGTGAAAAACTGTTTTTT. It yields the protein CASRETGAREKLFF.